This TCR beta chain was observed in a study of blood T cell repertoires in COVID-19. Whole-study context: Spain, Italy and the United States supplied samples that represented acute and convalescent COVID-19. PBMCs, B-cell-depleted T cells, or T cells were the source of the cDNA or gDNA that made up the material.

This clone ranks as medium-sized. Trimming cost V 1 base and J 0 bases, with 22 bases left between them. The CDR3 is made up of 20 amino acids. Germline loops: CDR1 KGHSH, CDR2 LQKENI. Study processing details: Amplification with reference gene primers provided the estimates of nucleated cell counts. Profiling relied on immunoSEQ multiplex PCR, and the TCRdb table lists in-frame clones only, not all of them. Clone size and V and J calls were adopted from that table, with D and trimming inferred from the DNA. This table has tens of thousands of clones, 80% to 90% appearing once. This clonotype originated in a human donor with acute or convalescent COVID-19. The donor label of this sample is uncertain. The chain couples TRBV18 to TRBJ1-5, with D perhaps matching TRBD1 (6 bases). Specimen: peripheral blood. Here the CDR3 DNA reads TGTGCCAGCTCACCACTCCCCCGGGGGGGTTTGGGGGCTAGCAATCAGCCCCAGCATTTT. This gives the protein CASSPLPRGGLGASNQPQHF.